The present T cell receptor (beta chain) was sequenced within a study of T cell repertoires in cytomegalovirus infection. Overall study context: TCR beta signatures that were public indicated CMV infection and matching HLA type. Regarding the study as a whole: In two of eight donors, the top clonotype was HLA-C-restricted CMV-specific. Carriers of CMV and the relevant HLA type were discriminated by public TCR beta frequency.

Germline CDR1 and CDR2: DFQATT and SNEGSKA (reference sequence). Trimming took 5 bases from V and 2 from J, leaving 22 bases between them. This CDR3 comprises 16 residues. TCRdb analysed the reads with MiXCR anew, one entry per CDR3 protein. The table records some 180,000 distinct CDR3 sequences, roughly 15% of them present only once. On this clonotype: The antigen is undetermined.

V is TRBV20-1 and J is TRBJ2-7; D tentatively reads TRBD1 or TRBD2 (7 bases each). The TCR originated in a human donor in good health (CMV status not recorded). Some clones in this sample may be carry-over from other donors' samples. Sequencing was carried out using CD8+ T cells from PBMCs. CDR3 sequence: CSAWGGRQGGTYEQYF. Here the CDR3 DNA reads TGCAGTGCTTGGGGGGGGAGACAGGGCGGCACCTACGAGCAGTACTTC.